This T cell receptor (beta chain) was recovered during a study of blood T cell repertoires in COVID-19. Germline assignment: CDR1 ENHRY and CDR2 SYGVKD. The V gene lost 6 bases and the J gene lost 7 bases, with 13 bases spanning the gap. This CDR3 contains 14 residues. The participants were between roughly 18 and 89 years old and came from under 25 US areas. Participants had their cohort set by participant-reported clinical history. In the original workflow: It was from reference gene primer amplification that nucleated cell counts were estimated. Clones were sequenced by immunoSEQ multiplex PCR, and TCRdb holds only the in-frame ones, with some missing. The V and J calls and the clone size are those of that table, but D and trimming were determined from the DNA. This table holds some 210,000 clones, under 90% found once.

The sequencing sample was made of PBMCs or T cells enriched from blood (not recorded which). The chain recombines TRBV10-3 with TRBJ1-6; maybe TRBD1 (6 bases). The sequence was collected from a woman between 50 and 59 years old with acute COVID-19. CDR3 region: CAIRQGTSNSPLHF. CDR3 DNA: TGTGCCATCAGGCAGGGGACAAGCAATTCACCCCTCCACTTT.